This T cell receptor (beta chain) was sequenced for a study of blood T cell repertoires in COVID-19. Sequencing was performed with immunoSEQ multiplex PCR; in TCRdb, only in-frame clones are kept and a portion is missing. The sample consists of hundreds of thousands of clones, roughly nine tenths of them appearing once. Everyone who took part was roughly 18 to 89 years old, and they came from about two dozen US areas. The study counted Cohort 3 donors as recovered given two negative PCRs, clearance, or symptom resolution. This CDR3 has 18 amino acids. The TCR sequence derives from a woman in her twenties or thirties who had recovered from COVID-19. V and J are TRBV21-1 and TRBJ1-4; the listed D gene, TRBD1, was not tested against the DNA. TRBV21-1 is shown as a pseudogene. Sequencing was done on a sample of PBMCs or T cells enriched from blood (not recorded which). The CDR3 is CASSKDLKTPQGMEKLFF. Here the CDR3 DNA reads TGTGCCAGCAGCAAAGACCTAAAGACTCCCCAGGGAATGGAAAAACTGTTTTTT.